Listed below are T cell receptor beta chains from one sample, sequenced in a study of human T cells and chemical hapten exposure. TCRdb re-called the RACE reads with MiXCR, one entry per CDR3 protein. Of 85,000 to 100,000 distinct CDR3 sequences detected, roughly an eighth appear once; the ten largest clones hold 2% to 2.5%. Sequences were derived from whole blood, sampled in connection with sensitization to the hapten diphenylcyclopropenone (DPC). Receptors were obtained from a woman aged 40 to 49 with alopecia areata. Some clones in this sample may be carry-over from other donors' samples. Each CDR3 is given with its conserved first and last residue. The D gene is left open where the match is weak. A row's size may be missing; if present it is once, few, many or a size class.

CDR3aa | CDR3nt | d_gene | abundance | j_gene | v_gene
CSVVRGHGTEAFF | TGCAGCGTTGTCAGGGGACATGGGACTGAAGCTTTCTTT | . | few | TRBJ1-1 | TRBV29-1
CASHLTGTPGVTGELFF | TGTGCCAGCCACCTGACTGGAACCCCGGGGGTCACCGGGGAGCTGTTTTTT | . | many | TRBJ2-2 | TRBV6-2/TRBV6-3
CASSPPGNSPLHF | TGTGCCAGCAGTCCCCCAGGGAATTCACCCCTCCACTTT | . | few | TRBJ1-6 | TRBV6-5
CASSQGSAGALFNEQFF | TGTGCCAGCAGCCAAGGATCAGCGGGAGCGCTTTTTAATGAGCAGTTCTTC | TRBD2 | . | TRBJ2-1 | TRBV3-1
CASSYGPLTDEQYF | TGTGCCAGCAGTTACGGCCCCTTGACAGACGAGCAGTACTTC | . | many | TRBJ2-7 | TRBV6-2/TRBV6-3
CSVPGLANQETQYF | TGCAGTGTCCCGGGACTAGCAAACCAAGAGACCCAGTACTTC | TRBD2 | . | TRBJ2-5 | TRBV20-1
CASSQELVPGQRSPLHF | TGCGCCAGCAGCCAAGAATTAGTACCCGGCCAGAGGTCACCCCTCCACTTT | . | many | TRBJ1-6 | TRBV4-3
CAISETASAVYGYTF | TGTGCCATCAGTGAAACGGCGTCGGCAGTCTATGGCTACACCTTC | . | few | TRBJ1-2 | TRBV10-3
CASSQALADRAEAFF | TGTGCCAGCAGCCAAGCATTAGCGGACAGGGCGGAAGCTTTCTTT | TRBD1 | many | TRBJ1-1 | TRBV4-2
CSARDPAQSYNEQFF | TGCAGTGCTAGGGATCCCGCTCAATCCTACAATGAGCAGTTCTTC | . | few | TRBJ2-1 | TRBV20-1
CASSPPQRTGNTEAFF | TGTGCCAGCTCACCACCTCAAAGGACGGGGAACACTGAAGCTTTCTTT | . | . | TRBJ1-1 | TRBV18
CASSLFRGRNTDTQYF | TGTGCCAGCAGCTTATTCCGCGGGCGGAACACAGATACGCAGTATTTT | . | . | TRBJ2-3 | TRBV7-2
CASSLGRTSGSRTDTQYF | TGTGCCAGCAGCTTGGGCCGGACTAGCGGGAGCCGCACAGATACGCAGTATTTT | TRBD2 | . | TRBJ2-3 | TRBV5-6
CSASPSGANTGELFF | TGCAGTGCTAGTCCTAGCGGGGCTAACACCGGGGAGCTGTTTTTT | TRBD2 | . | TRBJ2-2 | TRBV20-1
CASSLEQGSPLHF | TGTGCCAGCAGCTTAGAACAGGGGTCACCCCTCCACTTT | TRBD1 | once | TRBJ1-6 | TRBV7-2
CASSATGSGANVLTF | TGTGCCAGCAGCGCGACAGGTTCTGGGGCCAACGTCCTGACTTTC | . | . | TRBJ2-6 | TRBV9
CASSLTARDTEAFF | TGTGCCAGCAGCTTGACGGCCAGGGACACTGAAGCTTTCTTT | . | . | TRBJ1-1 | TRBV5-4
CASSHVPGSTNEKLFF | TGCGCCAGCAGCCACGTCCCGGGATCAACTAATGAAAAACTGTTTTTT | . | few | TRBJ1-4 | TRBV4-3
CSVEGANPYEQYF | TGCAGCGTTGAGGGGGCAAACCCCTACGAGCAGTACTTC | . | . | TRBJ2-7 | TRBV29-1
CASSYSNPSTDTQYF | TGTGCCAGCAGTTACTCGAATCCTAGCACAGATACGCAGTATTTT | . | few | TRBJ2-3 | TRBV6-6
CASSERAGAYEQYF | TGTGCCAGCAGTGAACGGGCAGGGGCCTACGAGCAGTACTTC | . | few | TRBJ2-7 | TRBV2
CASSQALWGRPYEQYF | TGCGCCAGCAGCCAAGCCCTATGGGGCAGACCCTACGAGCAGTACTTC | . | many | TRBJ2-7 | TRBV4-3
CSAKDIQGGTEAFF | TGCAGTGCTAAAGATATCCAGGGGGGCACTGAAGCTTTCTTT | TRBD1 | . | TRBJ1-1 | TRBV20-1
CASSLGGTGGMNYGYTF | TGTGCCAGCAGCTTAGGAGGGACAGGGGGAATGAACTATGGCTACACCTTC | TRBD1 | many | TRBJ1-2 | TRBV7-2
CASSQQDRDYCQPQHF | TGCGCCAGCAGTCAGCAGGACAGGGACTACTGTCAGCCCCAGCATTTT | TRBD1 | . | TRBJ1-5 | TRBV23-1
CASSSSLDYHNEQFF | TGTGCCAGCAGTTCCTCCCTGGACTACCACAATGAGCAGTTCTTC | . | . | TRBJ2-1 | TRBV6-2/TRBV6-3
CASSIGTLGETQYF | TGCGCCAGCAGCATCGGGACCCTGGGGGAGACCCAGTACTTC | . | . | TRBJ2-5 | TRBV5-1
CASSSLLHGETQYF | TGTGCCAGCAGTTCCCTTTTGCATGGGGAGACCCAGTACTTC | . | many | TRBJ2-5 | TRBV27
CASSLLPGDQPQHF | TGTGCCAGCAGTTTACTTCCGGGGGATCAGCCCCAGCATTTT | . | few | TRBJ1-5 | TRBV27
CGSSYEETSGTDTQYF | TGTGGCAGCAGTTACGAGGAGACTAGCGGCACAGATACGCAGTATTTT | TRBD2 | . | TRBJ2-3 | TRBV6-2/TRBV6-3
CASSTETNTEAFF | TGTGCCAGCTCGACAGAGACGAACACTGAAGCTTTCTTT | . | . | TRBJ1-1 | TRBV6-5
CASSYQYQVTSYNEQFF | TGCGCCAGCAGCTACCAGTATCAGGTTACCTCCTACAATGAGCAGTTCTTC | . | few | TRBJ2-1 | TRBV4-3
CASSPPPSRGKNTEAFF | TGTGCCAGCAGCCCCCCTCCGTCCAGGGGAAAGAACACTGAAGCTTTCTTT | . | many | TRBJ1-1 | TRBV6-2/TRBV6-3
CASSSSPGGELFF | TGTGCCAGCAGTTCCTCCCCAGGCGGGGAGCTGTTTTTT | . | . | TRBJ2-2 | TRBV27
CASSWGLATYNEQFF | TGTGCCAGCAGTTGGGGACTAGCTACCTACAATGAGCAGTTCTTC | TRBD2 | . | TRBJ2-1 | TRBV14
CASSYSGQGTYEQYF | TGTGCCAGCAGTTACTCGGGACAGGGTACCTACGAGCAGTACTTC | TRBD1 | . | TRBJ2-7 | TRBV6-5
CSVTDGYQETQYF | TGCAGTGTTACGGACGGGTACCAAGAGACCCAGTACTTC | . | . | TRBJ2-5 | TRBV20-1
CAWSVGGSNEQYF | TGTGCCTGGAGTGTTGGCGGCTCAAATGAGCAGTACTTC | . | . | TRBJ2-7 | TRBV30
CASSGAPKNIQYF | TGTGCCAGCAGCGGAGCCCCCAAAAACATTCAGTACTTC | . | few | TRBJ2-4 | TRBV7-9
CASRGFSYEQYF | TGTGCCAGCAGAGGATTCTCCTACGAGCAGTACTTC | . | few | TRBJ2-7 | TRBV27
CATSDFIGTNQETQYF | TGTGCCACCAGTGATTTTATAGGGACTAACCAAGAGACCCAGTACTTC | TRBD2 | . | TRBJ2-5 | TRBV24-1
CAISDPQITYNEQFF | TGTGCCATCAGTGATCCCCAAATTACCTACAATGAGCAGTTCTTC | . | few | TRBJ2-1 | TRBV10-3
CASSAEGGLTDTQYF | TGTGCCAGCAGCGCCGAAGGCGGACTTACGGATACGCAGTATTTT | . | few | TRBJ2-3 | TRBV9
CSADGVYERVEETQYF | TGCAGTGCTGACGGCGTTTACGAGCGGGTGGAAGAGACCCAGTACTTC | . | . | TRBJ2-5 | TRBV20-1
CSAEDGRTARDTQYF | TGCAGTGCTGAGGATGGTCGGACGGCACGGGATACGCAGTATTTT | . | few | TRBJ2-3 | TRBV20-1
CASSMTGSTYEQYF | TGTGCCAGTTCCATGACAGGTTCTACCTACGAGCAGTACTTC | . | few | TRBJ2-7 | TRBV19
CASSTGQGNEQFF | TGTGCCAGCAGCACGGGACAGGGGAATGAGCAGTTCTTC | TRBD1 | many | TRBJ2-1 | TRBV11-1
CSATGTSVDKNIQYF | TGCAGTGCTACCGGGACTAGCGTTGACAAAAACATTCAGTACTTC | TRBD2 | . | TRBJ2-4 | TRBV20-1
CASSEAAGWDTGELFF | TGTGCCAGCAGTGAGGCGGCAGGGTGGGATACCGGGGAGCTGTTTTTT | . | few | TRBJ2-2 | TRBV2
CASRWNSGRPDTQYF | TGTGCCAGCAGGTGGAATAGCGGGAGACCAGATACGCAGTATTTT | TRBD2 | . | TRBJ2-3 | TRBV6-2/TRBV6-3
CASSLSQGTDTQYF | TGTGCCAGCAGTTTAAGTCAGGGGACAGATACGCAGTATTTT | . | . | TRBJ2-3 | TRBV27
CASSLVAGNEAFF | TGTGCCAGCAGTTTAGTGGCAGGGAATGAAGCTTTCTTT | . | many | TRBJ1-1 | TRBV28
CASSQSPGQNTEAFF | TGCGCCAGCAGCCAATCACCGGGACAAAACACTGAAGCTTTCTTT | . | few | TRBJ1-1 | TRBV4-3
CASSPDRSRGETQYF | TGTGCCAGCAGCCCCGACAGGTCAAGAGGAGAGACCCAGTACTTC | . | . | TRBJ2-5 | TRBV7-2
CASSLNPGLANEQFF | TGCGCCAGCAGCCTCAACCCTGGACTAGCCAATGAGCAGTTCTTC | TRBD2 | many | TRBJ2-1 | TRBV4-1
CASSYSPLQGIYNEQFF | TGTGCCAGCAGTTACTCCCCCTTGCAGGGGATATACAATGAGCAGTTCTTC | . | many | TRBJ2-1 | TRBV6-2/TRBV6-3
CSVAMVVSGEQYF | TGCAGCGTTGCCATGGTTGTCTCAGGCGAGCAGTACTTC | . | . | TRBJ2-7 | TRBV29-1
CASSLVGLAVTDTQYF | TGTGCCAGCAGTTTAGTGGGACTAGCAGTCACAGATACGCAGTATTTT | TRBD2 | few | TRBJ2-3 | TRBV12-3/TRBV12-4
CASSSDGVNEKLFF | TGTGCCAGCAGCTCAGACGGAGTTAATGAAAAACTGTTTTTT | . | . | TRBJ1-4 | TRBV11-2